This entry lists 2 T cell receptor beta chains sequenced from one sample in a study of memory CD4+ T cells and cytomegalovirus serostatus. Assay used: immunoSEQ multiplex PCR; TCRdb lists only in-frame clones, some missing. The data contain 35,000 to 45,000 clones, roughly 80% of them singletons. The sort gate was single viable CD3+CD4+CD8-CD45RO+ cells for memory CD4+ T cells. Sequencing was performed on memory CD4+ T cells from blood. Source of these receptors: an adult in good health and CMV-seronegative.

The rearrangement joins TRBV12-5 to TRBJ1-2; perhaps TRBD1 as D (5 bases). Germline values: CDR1 LGHNT, CDR2 FRNRAP. Trimming pared 6 bases from V and 3 bases from J, leaving 17 bases between. The CDR3 length is 15 residues. DNA of the CDR3: TGTGCTAGTGGCCCTGGACCCGGGGACGACTATGGCTACACCTTC. It encodes CASGPGPGDDYGYTF. The full variable domain, rest sourced from reference TRBV12-5 and TRBJ1-2, is DARVTQTPRHKVTEMGQEVTMRCQPILGHNTVFWYRQTMMQGLELLAYFRNRAPLDDSGMPKDRFSAEMPDATLATLKIQPSEPRDSAVYFCASGPGPGDDYGYTFGSGTRLTVV.

This chain connects TRBV5-8 to TRBJ2-2; TRBD1 agrees at 7 bases. The CDR3 is made up of 16 amino acids. J lost 0 bases, V lost 4 bases, and 6 bases had no gene match. Germline CDR1 is SGHTS and CDR2 is YDEGEE. CDR3 sequence: CASSLDRAANTGELFF. The DNA of the CDR3 is TGTGCCAGCAGCCTAGACAGGGCCGCGAACACCGGGGAGCTGTTTTTT.